This T cell receptor beta chain is drawn from a study of CD8+ T cells in alopecia areata. Extracted from the samples, RNA was reverse transcribed into cDNA to serve as the sequencing template. Data came from immunoSEQ multiplex PCR; TCRdb stores just in-frame clones and leaves some out. The data contain roughly 250,000 clones, roughly two thirds of them singletons. CDR1 MNHEY and CDR2 SMNVEV come from the germline V gene (reference sequence). CDR3 size: 15 residues. J was trimmed by 6 bases and V by 1 base; bases with no gene match: 4. The TCR sequence derives from a human donor with alopecia areata. The sequences come from CD4+ T cells sorted from blood, collected at week 0. This chain joins TRBV27 and TRBJ2-7; 12 bases are shared with TRBD1. This chain's CDR3 is CASSLLGTGGGEQYF. Here the CDR3 DNA reads TGTGCCAGCAGTTTATTAGGGACAGGGGGCGGCGAGCAGTACTTC.